This T cell receptor (beta chain) was found in a study of cytomegalovirus exposure and HLA in healthy donors. Whole-study context: Of the donors genotyped, approximately 400 in all, about 81% fell in the Caucasian-associated ancestry cluster. Study-wide results and limits: The authors later found HLA-associated TCR beta chains more clonally expanded than equally common others.

On this clone: The target antigen is unknown.

The PCR was carried out with 60 Vbeta primers and 13 Jbeta primers. Produced via immunoSEQ multiplex PCR; TCRdb's table is partial and in-frame only. This sample has 130,000 or so clones, with 70% to 80% found just once. The sample comprised PBMCs. The clonotype originates from a man in his fifties or sixties in good health and CMV-seronegative.

The CDR3 bases are TGTGCCAGCAGTGAAAGCGGAGCTGGGTATGAGCAGTTCTTC. It specifies CASSESGAGYEQFF. The chain has TRBV2 and TRBJ2-1, with D possibly matching TRBD2 (5 bases). Germline values: CDR1 SNHLY, CDR2 FYNNEI. V lost 2 bases, J lost 8 bases, and 13 bases lay in between. The length of the CDR3 is 14 residues. The full variable domain, with the rest looked up from reference TRBV2 and TRBJ2-1, is EPEVTQTPSHQVTQMGQEVILRCVPISNHLYFYWYRQILGQKVEFLVSFYNNEISEKSEIFDDQFSVERPDGSNFTLKIRSTKLEDSAMYFCASSESGAGYEQFFGPGTRLTVL.